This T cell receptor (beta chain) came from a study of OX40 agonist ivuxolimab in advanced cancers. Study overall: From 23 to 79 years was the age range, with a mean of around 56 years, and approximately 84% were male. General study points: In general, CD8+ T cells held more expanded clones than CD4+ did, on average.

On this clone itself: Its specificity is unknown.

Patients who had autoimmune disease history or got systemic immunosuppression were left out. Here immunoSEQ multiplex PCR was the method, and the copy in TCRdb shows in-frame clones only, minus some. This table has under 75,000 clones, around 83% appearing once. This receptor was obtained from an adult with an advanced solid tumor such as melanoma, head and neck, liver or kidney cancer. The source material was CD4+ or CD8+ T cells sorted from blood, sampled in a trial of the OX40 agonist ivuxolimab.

Here the CDR3 DNA reads TGTGCCAGCAGCGTAGGGACAGGGGCGAACAATGAGCAGTTCTTC. As protein: CASSVGTGANNEQFF. The chain combines TRBV9 with TRBJ2-1; 9 bases match TRBD1. This CDR3 contains 15 residues. Germline V CDR1 and CDR2: SGDLS, YYNGEE. V trimming: 0 bases; J trimming: 5 bases; junction bases outside the gene matches: 3.